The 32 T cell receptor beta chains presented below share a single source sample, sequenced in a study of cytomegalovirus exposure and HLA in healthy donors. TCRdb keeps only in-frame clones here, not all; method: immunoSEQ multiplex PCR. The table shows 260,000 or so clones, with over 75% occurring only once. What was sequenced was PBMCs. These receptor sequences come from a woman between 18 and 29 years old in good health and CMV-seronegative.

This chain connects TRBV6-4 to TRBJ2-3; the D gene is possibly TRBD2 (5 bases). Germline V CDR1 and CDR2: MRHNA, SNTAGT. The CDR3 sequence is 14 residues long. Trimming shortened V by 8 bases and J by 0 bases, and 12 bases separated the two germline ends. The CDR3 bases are TGTGCCAGCGGGAGCCATATTAGCACAGATACGCAGTATTTT. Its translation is CASGSHISTDTQYF.

As DNA, the CDR3 is TGCGCCAGCAGCCGGAGTTTGAACACTGAAGCTTTCTTT. This encodes CASSRSLNTEAFF. J is TRBJ1-1 and V is TRBV5-1; D is ambiguous. CDR3 length: 13 residues. The V gene's germline CDR1 is SGHRS and CDR2 YFSETQ. Trimming took off 4 bases at V and 0 bases at J, with 7 bases between the two ends.

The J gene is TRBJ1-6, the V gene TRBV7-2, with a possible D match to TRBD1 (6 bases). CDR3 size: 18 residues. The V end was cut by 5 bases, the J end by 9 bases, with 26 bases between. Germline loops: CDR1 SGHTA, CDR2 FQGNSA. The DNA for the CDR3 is TGTGCCAGCAGCCTAAACCGGGACACACCTTACGACAGTTCACCCCTCCACTTT. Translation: CASSLNRDTPYDSSPLHF.

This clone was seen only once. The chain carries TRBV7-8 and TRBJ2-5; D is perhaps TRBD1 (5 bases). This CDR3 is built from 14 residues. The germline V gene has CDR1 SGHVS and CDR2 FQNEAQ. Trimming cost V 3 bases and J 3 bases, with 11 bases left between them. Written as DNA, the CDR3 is TGTGCCAGCAGCTTGGACAATCTCAAAGAGACCCAGTACTTC. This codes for CASSLDNLKETQYF.

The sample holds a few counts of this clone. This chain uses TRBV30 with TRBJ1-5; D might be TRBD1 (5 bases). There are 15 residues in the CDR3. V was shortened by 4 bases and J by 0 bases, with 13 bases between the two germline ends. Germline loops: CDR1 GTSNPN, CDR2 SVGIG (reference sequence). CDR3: CAWNPQGYSNQPQHF. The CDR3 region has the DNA TGTGCCTGGAACCCGCAGGGATATAGCAATCAGCCCCAGCATTTT. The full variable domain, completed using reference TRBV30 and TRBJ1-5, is SQTIHQWPATLVQPVGSPLSLECTVEGTSNPNLYWYRQAAGRGLQLLFYSVGIGQISSEVPQNLSASRPQDRQFILSSKKLLLSDSGFYLCAWNPQGYSNQPQHFGDGTRLSIL.

The chain's CDR3 is CASSFFSSTDTQYF. DNA of the CDR3: TGTGCCAGCAGCTTCTTCTCTAGCACAGATACGCAGTATTTT. The V gene is TRBV5-4, the J gene TRBJ2-3, with D hard to call. CDR3 size: 14 residues. Deletions cut 2 bases from V and 0 bases from J, with 7 bases between. CDR1 and CDR2 from the germline V gene are SGHNT and YYREEE (reference sequence).

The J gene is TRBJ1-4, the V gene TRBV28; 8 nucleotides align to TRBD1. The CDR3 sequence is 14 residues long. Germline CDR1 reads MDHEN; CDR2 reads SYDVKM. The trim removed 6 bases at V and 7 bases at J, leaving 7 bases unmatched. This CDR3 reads CASRIDRGREKLFF. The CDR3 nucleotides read TGTGCCAGCAGGATCGACAGGGGTCGTGAAAAACTGTTTTTT. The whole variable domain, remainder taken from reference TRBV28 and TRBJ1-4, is DVKVTQSSRYLVKRTGEKVFLECVQDMDHENMFWYRQDPGLGLRLIYFSYDVKMKEKGDIPEGYSVSREKKERFSLILESASTNQTSMYLCASRIDRGREKLFFGSGTQLSVL.

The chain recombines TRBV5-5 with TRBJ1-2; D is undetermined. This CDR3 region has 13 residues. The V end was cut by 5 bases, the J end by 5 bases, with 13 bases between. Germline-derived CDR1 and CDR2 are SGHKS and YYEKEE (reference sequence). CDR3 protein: CASRTREDYGYTF. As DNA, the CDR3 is TGTGCCAGCAGGACCCGGGAAGATTATGGCTACACCTTC. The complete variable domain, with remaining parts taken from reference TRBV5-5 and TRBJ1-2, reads DAGVTQSPTHLIKTRGQQVTLRCSPISGHKSVSWYQQVLGQGPQFIFQYYEKEERGRGNFPDRFSARQFPNYSSELNVNALLLGDSALYLCASRTREDYGYTFGSGTRLTVV.

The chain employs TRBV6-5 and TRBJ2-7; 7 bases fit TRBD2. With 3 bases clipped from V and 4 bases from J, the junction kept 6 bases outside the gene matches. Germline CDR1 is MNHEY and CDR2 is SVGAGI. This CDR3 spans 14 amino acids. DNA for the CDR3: TGTGCCAGCAGTTATGCGACTAGCATGTACGAGCAGTACTTC. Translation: CASSYATSMYEQYF.

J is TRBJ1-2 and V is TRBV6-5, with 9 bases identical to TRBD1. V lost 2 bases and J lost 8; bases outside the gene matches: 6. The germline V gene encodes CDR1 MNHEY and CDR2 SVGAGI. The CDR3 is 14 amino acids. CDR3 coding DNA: TGTGCCAGCAGTTACCCCGGACAGGGGTCCGGCTACACCTTC. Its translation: CASSYPGQGSGYTF.

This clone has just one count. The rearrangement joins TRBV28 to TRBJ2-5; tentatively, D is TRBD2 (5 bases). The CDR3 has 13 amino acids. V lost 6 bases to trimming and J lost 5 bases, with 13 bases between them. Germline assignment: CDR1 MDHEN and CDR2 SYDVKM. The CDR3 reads CASRSGVDETQYF. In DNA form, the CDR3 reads TGTGCCAGCAGGTCCGGGGTGGATGAGACCCAGTACTTC.

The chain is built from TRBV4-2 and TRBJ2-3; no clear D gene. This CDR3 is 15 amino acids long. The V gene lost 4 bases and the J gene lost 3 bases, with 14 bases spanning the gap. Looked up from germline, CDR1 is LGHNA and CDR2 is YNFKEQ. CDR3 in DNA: TGTGCCAGCAGCCCCGTAGGCCTCGGGACAGATACGCAGTATTTT. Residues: CASSPVGLGTDTQYF.

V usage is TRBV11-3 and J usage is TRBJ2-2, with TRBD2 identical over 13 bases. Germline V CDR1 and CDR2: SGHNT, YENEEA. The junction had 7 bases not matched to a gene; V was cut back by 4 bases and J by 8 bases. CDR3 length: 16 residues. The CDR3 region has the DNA TGTGCCAGCAGCTCCCGGACTAGCGGGAGATCTGGGGAGCTGTTTTTT. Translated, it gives CASSSRTSGRSGELFF.

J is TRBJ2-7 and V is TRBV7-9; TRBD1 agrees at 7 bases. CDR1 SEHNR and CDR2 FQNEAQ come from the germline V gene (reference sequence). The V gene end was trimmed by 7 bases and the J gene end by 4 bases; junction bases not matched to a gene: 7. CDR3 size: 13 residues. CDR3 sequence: CASMGQLEYEQYF. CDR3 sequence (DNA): TGTGCCAGCATGGGACAGTTAGAATACGAGCAGTACTTC. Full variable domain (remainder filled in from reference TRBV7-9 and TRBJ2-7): DTGVSQNPRHKITKRGQNVTFRCDPISEHNRLYWYRQTLGQGPEFLTYFQNEAQLEKSRLLSDRFSAERPKGSFSTLEIQRTEQGDSAMYLCASMGQLEYEQYFGPGTRLTVT.

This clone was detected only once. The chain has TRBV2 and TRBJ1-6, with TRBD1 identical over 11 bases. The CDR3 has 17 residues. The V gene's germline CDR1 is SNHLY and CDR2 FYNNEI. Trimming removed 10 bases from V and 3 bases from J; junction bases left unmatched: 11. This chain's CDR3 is CATTSMGTGGYNSPLHF. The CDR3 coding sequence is TGTGCCACCACCTCCATGGGGACAGGGGGCTATAATTCACCCCTCCACTTT.

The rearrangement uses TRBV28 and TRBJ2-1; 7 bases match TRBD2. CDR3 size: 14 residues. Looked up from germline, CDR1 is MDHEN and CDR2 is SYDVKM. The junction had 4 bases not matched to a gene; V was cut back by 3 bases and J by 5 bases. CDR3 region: CASSLGGINNEQFF. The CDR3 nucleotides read TGTGCCAGCAGTTTGGGAGGGATAAACAATGAGCAGTTCTTC.

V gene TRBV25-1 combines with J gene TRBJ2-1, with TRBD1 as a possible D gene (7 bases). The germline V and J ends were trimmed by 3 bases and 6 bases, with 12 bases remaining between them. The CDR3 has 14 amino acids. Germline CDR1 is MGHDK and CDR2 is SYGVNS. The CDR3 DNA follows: TGTGCCAGCAGTGAGAGGGGGCGGGGCAATGAGCAGTTCTTC. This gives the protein CASSERGRGNEQFF.

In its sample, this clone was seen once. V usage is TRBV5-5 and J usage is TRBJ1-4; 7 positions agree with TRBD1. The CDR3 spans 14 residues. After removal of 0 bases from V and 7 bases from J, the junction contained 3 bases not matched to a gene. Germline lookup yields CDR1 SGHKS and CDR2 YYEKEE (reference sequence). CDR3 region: CASSLGQGPEKLFF. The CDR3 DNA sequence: TGTGCCAGCAGCTTGGGACAGGGACCTGAAAAACTGTTTTTT.

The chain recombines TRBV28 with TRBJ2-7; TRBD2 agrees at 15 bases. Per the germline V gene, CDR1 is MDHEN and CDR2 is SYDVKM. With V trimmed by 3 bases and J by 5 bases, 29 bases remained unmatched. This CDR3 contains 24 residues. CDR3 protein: CASSFPGSPDQGTSGRRQVDEQYF. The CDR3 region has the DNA TGTGCCAGCAGTTTTCCCGGGAGCCCCGATCAGGGGACTAGCGGGAGGAGGCAGGTCGACGAGCAGTACTTC.

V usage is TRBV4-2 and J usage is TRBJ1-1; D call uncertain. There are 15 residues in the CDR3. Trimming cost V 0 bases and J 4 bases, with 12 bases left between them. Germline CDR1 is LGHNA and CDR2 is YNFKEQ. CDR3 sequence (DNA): TGTGCCAGCAGCCAAGATCGACCGGGTATCACTGAAGCTTTCTTT. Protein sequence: CASSQDRPGITEAFF.

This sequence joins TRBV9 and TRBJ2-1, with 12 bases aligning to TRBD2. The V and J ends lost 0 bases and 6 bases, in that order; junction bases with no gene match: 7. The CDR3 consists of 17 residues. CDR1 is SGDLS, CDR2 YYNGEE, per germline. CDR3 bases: TGTGCCAGCAGCGTAGGGGGCCGGACTAGCGGGATCAATGAGCAGTTCTTC. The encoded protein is CASSVGGRTSGINEQFF.

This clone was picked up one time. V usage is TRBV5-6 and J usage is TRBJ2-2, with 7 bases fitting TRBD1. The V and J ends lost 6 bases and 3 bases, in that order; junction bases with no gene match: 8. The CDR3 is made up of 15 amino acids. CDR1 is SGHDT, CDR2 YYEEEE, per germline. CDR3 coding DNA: TGTGCCAGCACCAAGGGACAGAAATACACCGGGGAGCTGTTTTTT. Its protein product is CASTKGQKYTGELFF. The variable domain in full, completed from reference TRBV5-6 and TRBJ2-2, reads DAGVTQSPTHLIKTRGQQVTLRCSPKSGHDTVSWYQQALGQGPQFIFQYYEEEERQRGNFPDRFSGHQFPNYSSELNVNALLLGDSALYLCASTKGQKYTGELFFGEGSRLTVL.

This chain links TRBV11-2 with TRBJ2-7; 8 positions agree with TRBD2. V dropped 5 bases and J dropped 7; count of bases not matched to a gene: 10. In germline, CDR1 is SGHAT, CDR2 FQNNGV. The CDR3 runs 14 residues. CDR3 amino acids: CASSRPREGREQYF. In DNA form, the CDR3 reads TGTGCCAGCAGCCGCCCCCGGGAGGGGCGGGAGCAGTACTTC.

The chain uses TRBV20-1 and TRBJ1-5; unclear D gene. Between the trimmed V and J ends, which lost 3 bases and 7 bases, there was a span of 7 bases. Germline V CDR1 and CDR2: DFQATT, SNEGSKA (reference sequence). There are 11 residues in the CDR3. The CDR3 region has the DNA TGCAGTGCTAGCCATGGCCAGCCCCAGCATTTT. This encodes CSASHGQPQHF.

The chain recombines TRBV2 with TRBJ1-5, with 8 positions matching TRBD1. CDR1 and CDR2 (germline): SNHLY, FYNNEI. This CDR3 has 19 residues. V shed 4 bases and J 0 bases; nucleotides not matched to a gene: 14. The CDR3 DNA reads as TGTGCCAGCAGTGCCCTCCGGGACAGGTCGCTAGATAGCAATCAGCCCCAGCATTTT. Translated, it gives CASSALRDRSLDSNQPQHF. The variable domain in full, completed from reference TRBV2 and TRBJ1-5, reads EPEVTQTPSHQVTQMGQEVILRCVPISNHLYFYWYRQILGQKVEFLVSFYNNEISEKSEIFDDQFSVERPDGSNFTLKIRSTKLEDSAMYFCASSALRDRSLDSNQPQHFGDGTRLSIL.

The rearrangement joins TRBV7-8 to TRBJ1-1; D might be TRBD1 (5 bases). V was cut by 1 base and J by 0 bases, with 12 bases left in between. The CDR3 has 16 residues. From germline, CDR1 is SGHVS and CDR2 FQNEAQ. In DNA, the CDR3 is TGTGCCAGCAGCTTAGTGGGGGGGGTCATGAACACTGAAGCTTTCTTT. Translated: CASSLVGGVMNTEAFF.

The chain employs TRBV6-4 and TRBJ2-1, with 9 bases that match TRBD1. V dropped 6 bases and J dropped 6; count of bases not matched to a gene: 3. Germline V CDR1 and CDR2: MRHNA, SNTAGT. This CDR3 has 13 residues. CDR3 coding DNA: TGTGCCAGCAGAGGGACAGGGTCCAATGAGCAGTTCTTC. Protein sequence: CASRGTGSNEQFF.

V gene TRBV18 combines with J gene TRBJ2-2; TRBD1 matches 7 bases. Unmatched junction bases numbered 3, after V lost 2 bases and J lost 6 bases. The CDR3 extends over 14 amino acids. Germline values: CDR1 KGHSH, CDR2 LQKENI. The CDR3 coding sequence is TGTGCCAGCTCACCAGGGACAGCCCCCGGGGAGCTGTTTTTT. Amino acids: CASSPGTAPGELFF.

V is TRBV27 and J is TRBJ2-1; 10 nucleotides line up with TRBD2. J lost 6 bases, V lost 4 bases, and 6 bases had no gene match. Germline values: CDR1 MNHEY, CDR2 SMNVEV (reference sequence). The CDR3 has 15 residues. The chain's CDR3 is CASSSTSGMLNEQFF. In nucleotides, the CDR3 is TGTGCCAGCAGTTCTACTAGCGGGATGCTCAATGAGCAGTTCTTC.

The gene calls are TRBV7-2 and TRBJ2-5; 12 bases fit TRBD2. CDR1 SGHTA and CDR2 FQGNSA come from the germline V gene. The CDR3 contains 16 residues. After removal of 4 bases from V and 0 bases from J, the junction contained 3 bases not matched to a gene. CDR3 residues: CASSSLAGGDQETQYF. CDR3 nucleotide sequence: TGTGCCAGCAGCTCACTAGCGGGAGGAGACCAAGAGACCCAGTACTTC.

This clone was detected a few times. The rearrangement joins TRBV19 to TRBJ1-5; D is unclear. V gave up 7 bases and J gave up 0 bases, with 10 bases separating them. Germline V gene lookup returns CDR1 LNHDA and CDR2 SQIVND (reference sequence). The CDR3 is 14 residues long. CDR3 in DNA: TGTGCCAGTACTGGAAGGAGTAGCAATCAGCCCCAGCATTTT. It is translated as CASTGRSSNQPQHF. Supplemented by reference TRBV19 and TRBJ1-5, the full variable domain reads DGGITQSPKYLFRKEGQNVTLSCEQNLNHDAMYWYRQDPGQGLRLIYYSQIVNDFQKGDIAEGYSVSREKKESFPLTVTSAQKNPTAFYLCASTGRSSNQPQHFGDGTRLSIL.

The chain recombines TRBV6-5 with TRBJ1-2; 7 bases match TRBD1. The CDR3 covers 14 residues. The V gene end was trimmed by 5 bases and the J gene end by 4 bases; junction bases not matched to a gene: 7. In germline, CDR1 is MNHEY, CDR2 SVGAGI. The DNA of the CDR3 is TGTGCCAGCAGTACGAACAGGGGAACCTATGGCTACACCTTC. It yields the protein CASSTNRGTYGYTF.